The 27 T cell receptor beta chains below were found in one sample sequenced in a study of OX40 agonist ivuxolimab in advanced cancers. Sequencing was performed with immunoSEQ multiplex PCR; in TCRdb, only in-frame clones are kept and a portion is missing. The repertoire holds tens of thousands of clones, over 80% seen once, with less than 0.85% in the top ten. Here the sequenced sample was CD4+ or CD8+ T cells sorted from blood, taken in a trial of the OX40 agonist ivuxolimab. The source is an adult with an advanced solid tumor such as melanoma, head and neck, liver or kidney cancer.

The chain carries TRBV5-1 and TRBJ2-2; no firm D call. The CDR3 contains 14 residues. Germline loops: CDR1 SGHRS, CDR2 YFSETQ. V lost 5 bases and J lost 0, with 8 bases in between. For the CDR3, the DNA is TGCGCCAGCAGGGTAGCCTCGAACACCGGGGAGCTGTTTTTT. It specifies CASRVASNTGELFF.

The gene calls are TRBV28 and TRBJ2-3; 14 positions agree with TRBD2. This CDR3 contains 18 residues. The V segment lost 2 bases and the J segment 4 bases; nucleotides outside the gene matches: 8. Per the germline V gene, CDR1 is MDHEN and CDR2 is SYDVKM. The CDR3 DNA reads TGTGCCAGCAGTTTACCTGGGACTAGCGGGAGTGGAGCAGATACGCAGTATTTT. It translates to CASSLPGTSGSGADTQYF. Together with reference TRBV28 and TRBJ2-3, the CDR3 gives the full variable domain: DVKVTQSSRYLVKRTGEKVFLECVQDMDHENMFWYRQDPGLGLRLIYFSYDVKMKEKGDIPEGYSVSREKKERFSLILESASTNQTSMYLCASSLPGTSGSGADTQYFGPGTRLTVL.

The CDR3 loop is CASSLHAGTEAFF. The CDR3 DNA sequence: TGTGCCAGCAGCTTACATGCAGGGACTGAAGCTTTCTTT. J is TRBJ1-1 and V is TRBV7-2; perhaps TRBD1 as D (5 bases). The V end was cut by 2 bases, the J end by 5 bases, with 9 bases between. The germline V gene encodes CDR1 SGHTA and CDR2 FQGNSA. The CDR3 length is 13 residues. The full variable domain, its missing parts supplied by reference TRBV7-2 and TRBJ1-1, is GAGVSQSPSNKVTEKGKDVELRCDPISGHTALYWYRQSLGQGLEFLIYFQGNSAPDKSGLPSDRFSAERTGGSVSTLTIQRTQQEDSAVYLCASSLHAGTEAFFGQGTRLTVV.

In DNA, the CDR3 is TGTGCCAGCAGCCCCGGACATTTTAATGAAAAACTGTTTTTT. This codes for CASSPGHFNEKLFF. V is TRBV9 and J is TRBJ1-4; D is possibly TRBD1 (5 bases). Trimming removed 4 bases from V and 4 bases from J, with 11 bases in between. The germline CDR1 and CDR2 sequences are SGDLS and YYNGEE. The length of the CDR3 is 14 residues.

CDR3 DNA: TGTGCCAGCAGTTTCAGGGCAGACACTGAAGCTTTCTTT. Its translation is CASSFRADTEAFF. V gene TRBV6-5 combines with J gene TRBJ1-1; the D gene is possibly TRBD1 (5 bases). From germline, CDR1 is MNHEY and CDR2 SVGAGI. V dropped 4 bases and J dropped 3 bases, with 9 bases sitting between them. This CDR3 region has 13 residues.

Here the CDR3 reads CASSKTATNYGYTF. DNA for the CDR3: TGTGCCAGCAGTAAGACAGCAACTAACTATGGCTACACCTTC. The chain couples TRBV6-5 to TRBJ1-2; tentatively, D is TRBD1 (5 bases). The CDR3 covers 14 residues. V was pared by 5 bases and J by 0 bases, with 10 bases between. CDR1 and CDR2 (germline): MNHEY, SVGAGI.

This clone was counted a few times. V is TRBV5-1 and J is TRBJ1-2; TRBD1 matches at 10 bases. Germline CDR1 and CDR2: SGHRS and YFSETQ. There are 16 residues in the CDR3. Unmatched junction bases numbered 11, after V lost 3 bases and J lost 6 bases. The CDR3 nucleotides are TGCGCCAGCAGCTCAATCGTAGGGGGACAGGGGAATGGCTACACCTTC. Protein sequence: CASSSIVGGQGNGYTF.

The rearrangement uses TRBV6-5 and TRBJ1-1; a possible D gene is TRBD1 (5 bases). This CDR3 comprises 14 residues. Trimming took off 2 bases at V and 0 bases at J, with 7 bases between the two ends. CDR1 and CDR2 (germline): MNHEY, SVGAGI. CDR3 bases: TGTGCCAGCAGTTACAGGGGCGTGAACACTGAAGCTTTCTTT. The encoded protein is CASSYRGVNTEAFF.

The chain joins TRBV19 to TRBJ2-7; D unresolved. Trimming left V 3 bases short and J 1 base short, with 10 bases between. The length of the CDR3 is 14 residues. Germline V gene lookup returns CDR1 LNHDA and CDR2 SQIVND (reference sequence). The CDR3 region has the DNA TGTGCCAGTAGTATCGATTTGGGGTCCTACGAGCAGTACTTC. It is translated as CASSIDLGSYEQYF.

This chain connects TRBV30 to TRBJ1-6, with a weak D call TRBD1 (6 bases). V lost 5 bases and J 10 bases, leaving 12 bases between the germline ends. CDR3 length: 12 residues. The V gene's germline CDR1 is GTSNPN and CDR2 SVGIG (reference sequence). The CDR3, as DNA: TGTGCCTGGCGACCCGGGGGCTCACCCCTCCACTTT. This sequence encodes CAWRPGGSPLHF.

The chain links TRBV29-1 to TRBJ2-3, with 12 bases fitting TRBD2. CDR3 length: 16 residues. Per the germline V gene, CDR1 is SQVTM and CDR2 is ANQGSEA. The V and J ends lost 5 bases and 1 base, in that order; junction bases with no gene match: 7. The CDR3 region has the DNA TGCAGCGTTCCCCCTAGCGGGAGGGTAGGCACAGATACGCAGTATTTT. As protein: CSVPPSGRVGTDTQYF.

This clone was observed a few times. The chain couples TRBV7-9 to TRBJ1-5; D gene uncertain. The CDR3 totals 14 residues. CDR1 SEHNR and CDR2 FQNEAQ come from the germline V gene (reference sequence). V shed 2 bases and J shed 4 bases, with 9 bases lying between them. This chain's CDR3 is CASSLLYSNQPQHF. In DNA form, the CDR3 reads TGTGCCAGCAGCTTACTGTACAGTAATCAGCCCCAGCATTTT.

The chain is built from TRBV7-9 and TRBJ2-3; 8 bases match TRBD2. Trimming removed 2 bases from V and 4 bases from J; junction bases left unmatched: 8. The CDR3 extends over 16 amino acids. Per the germline V gene, CDR1 is SEHNR and CDR2 is FQNEAQ (reference sequence). The CDR3 nucleotides are TGTGCCAGCAGCTTAAGGGTAGCGGGGTTCTCAGATACGCAGTATTTT. It specifies CASSLRVAGFSDTQYF.

The chain uses TRBV6-1 and TRBJ1-4, with D perhaps matching TRBD1 (5 bases). The ends were cut back, 1 base at V and 8 bases at J, with 14 bases in the middle. Germline values: CDR1 MNHNS, CDR2 SASEGT. This CDR3 contains 15 residues. The CDR3 bases are TGTGCCAGCAGTGAAGACCCCCCGGGACGAGAAAAACTGTTTTTT. Protein: CASSEDPPGREKLFF.

In its sample, this clone was seen once. An end of the junction does not agree with germline; a read error may underlie this. V and J are TRBV11-2 and TRBJ2-1, with D possibly being TRBD2 (5 bases). This CDR3 is built from 14 residues. Germline loops: CDR1 SGHAT, CDR2 FQNNGV. CDR3 bases: TGTGCCAGCAGCTTGGACTCCTCCAACAATGAGCAGTTCTTC. Residues: CASSLDSSNNEQFF.

The chain joins TRBV10-2 to TRBJ2-5, with a possible D match to TRBD2 (7 bases). This CDR3 comprises 15 residues. Germline-derived CDR1 and CDR2 are WSHSY and SAAADI. The germline V and J ends were trimmed by 1 base and 1 base, with 10 bases remaining between them. CDR3 amino acids: CASSELGGAQETQYF. Written as DNA, the CDR3 is TGCGCCAGCAGTGAGTTAGGGGGGGCCCAAGAGACCCAGTACTTC.

The chain carries TRBV7-6 and TRBJ2-1; tentatively, D is TRBD2 (5 bases). Between the trimmed V and J ends, which lost 1 base and 9 bases, there was a span of 13 bases. Germline V gives CDR1 SGHVS, CDR2 FNYEAQ. The CDR3 extends over 14 amino acids. The CDR3 nucleotides read TGTGCCAGCAGCTTAGGGAGGCGGTTGGGTGAGCAGTTCTTC. This codes for CASSLGRRLGEQFF.

The V gene is TRBV5-8, the J gene TRBJ2-1; 9 bases map to TRBD2. Unmatched junction bases numbered 12, after V lost 4 bases and J lost 10 bases. The CDR3 sequence is 15 residues long. CDR1 SGHTS and CDR2 YDEGEE come from the germline V gene. CDR3 residues: CASSRGTSLSDEQFF. The CDR3 DNA follows: TGTGCCAGCAGCAGGGGGACTAGCCTCTCTGACGAGCAGTTCTTC.

The rearrangement joins TRBV7-3 to TRBJ2-7; the D gene is possibly TRBD2 (5 bases). This CDR3 spans 13 amino acids. Germline values: CDR1 SGHTA, CDR2 FQGTGA. V was shortened by 6 bases and J by 2 bases, with 11 bases between the two germline ends. The CDR3 bases are TGTGCCAGCAGTCGCCGGGGAACCTACGAGCAGTACTTC. Protein: CASSRRGTYEQYF.

The J gene is TRBJ2-7, the V gene TRBV6-1; D is possibly TRBD1 or TRBD2 (5 bases each). The CDR3 consists of 14 residues. The V and J ends lost 5 bases and 0 bases respectively, with 11 bases between them. The V gene's germline CDR1 is MNHNS and CDR2 SASEGT. CDR3 region: CASSKGTSSYEQYF. CDR3 nucleotide sequence: TGTGCCAGCAGTAAAGGGACGAGCTCCTACGAGCAGTACTTC.

This clone was seen more than once but under ten times. The V and J genes are TRBV7-3 and TRBJ1-5; a weak D match, TRBD1 (5 bases). Germline CDR1 and CDR2: SGHTA and FQGTGA. V was pared by 2 bases and J by 7 bases, with 9 bases between. The CDR3 length is 13 residues. The CDR3 sequence: CASSLSGGQPQHF. CDR3 nucleotide sequence: TGTGCCAGCAGCTTATCCGGGGGGCAGCCCCAGCATTTT.

This sequence joins TRBV6-5 and TRBJ2-2; 11 bases align to TRBD2. CDR3 length: 15 residues. Germline CDR1 reads MNHEY; CDR2 reads SVGAGI. The V and J ends lost 8 bases and 4 bases, in that order; junction bases with no gene match: 6. CDR3 nucleotide sequence: TGTGCCAGCGGTCCGGGACTAGCGGCCACCGGGGAGCTGTTTTTT. This translates into CASGPGLAATGELFF.

The rearrangement joins TRBV28 to TRBJ1-1; TRBD1 agrees at 7 bases. V gave up 5 bases and J gave up 3 bases; unmatched junction bases: 3. From germline, CDR1 is MDHEN and CDR2 SYDVKM. The CDR3 extends over 13 amino acids. The CDR3 sequence: CASSGQADTEAFF. CDR3 DNA: TGTGCCAGCAGTGGACAGGCCGACACTGAAGCTTTCTTT.

The rearrangement joins TRBV28 to TRBJ1-2; 7 bases agree with TRBD1. Germline CDR1 MDHEN, CDR2 SYDVKM. V dropped 8 bases and J dropped 3; count of bases not matched to a gene: 15. The CDR3 spans 16 residues. CDR3 bases: TGTGCCAGCGTCCAGGGGGGGCAGGAGTGGTACTATGGCTACACCTTC. As protein: CASVQGGQEWYYGYTF.

This clone was counted a few times. The CDR3 DNA reads as TGTGCCAGCAGCCCAACTGGTGTTCGCTACACCTTC. It encodes CASSPTGVRYTF. The chain uses TRBV25-1 and TRBJ1-2; D gene unclear. Per the germline V gene, CDR1 is MGHDK and CDR2 is SYGVNS. This CDR3 spans 12 amino acids. Deletions cut 6 bases from V and 9 bases from J, with 14 bases between.

The chain employs TRBV9 and TRBJ1-3; D not certain. V lost 0 bases and J 0 bases, leaving 7 bases between the germline ends. The CDR3 is 15 residues long. Germline CDR1 and CDR2: SGDLS and YYNGEE. CDR3 region: CASSVGSLSGNTIYF. CDR3 sequence (DNA): TGTGCCAGCAGCGTAGGTTCCCTCTCTGGAAACACCATATATTTT.

The chain is built from TRBV18 and TRBJ2-1; 11 positions agree with TRBD1. From germline, CDR1 is KGHSH and CDR2 LQKENI. The CDR3 has 14 residues. V lost 6 bases to trimming and J lost 7 bases; unmatched junction nucleotides: 5. The CDR3 DNA reads TGTGCCAGCTCGGGACAGGGGGATGTAAATGAGCAGTTCTTC. Protein: CASSGQGDVNEQFF.